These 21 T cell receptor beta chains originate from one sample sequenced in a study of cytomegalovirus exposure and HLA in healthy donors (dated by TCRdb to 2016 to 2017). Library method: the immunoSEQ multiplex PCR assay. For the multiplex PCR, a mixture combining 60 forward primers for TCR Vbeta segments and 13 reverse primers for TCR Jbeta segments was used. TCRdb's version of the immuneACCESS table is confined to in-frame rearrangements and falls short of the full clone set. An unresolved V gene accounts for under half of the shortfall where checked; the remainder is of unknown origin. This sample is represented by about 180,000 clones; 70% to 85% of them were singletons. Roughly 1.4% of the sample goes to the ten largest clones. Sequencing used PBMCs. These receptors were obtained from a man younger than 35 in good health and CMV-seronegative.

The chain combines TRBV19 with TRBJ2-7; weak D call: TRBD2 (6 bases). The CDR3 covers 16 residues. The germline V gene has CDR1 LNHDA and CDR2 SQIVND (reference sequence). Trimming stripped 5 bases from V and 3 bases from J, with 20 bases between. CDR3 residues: CASSLRDSRFRYEQYF. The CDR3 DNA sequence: TGTGCCAGTAGTCTCCGGGACTCAAGATTTCGCTACGAGCAGTACTTC.

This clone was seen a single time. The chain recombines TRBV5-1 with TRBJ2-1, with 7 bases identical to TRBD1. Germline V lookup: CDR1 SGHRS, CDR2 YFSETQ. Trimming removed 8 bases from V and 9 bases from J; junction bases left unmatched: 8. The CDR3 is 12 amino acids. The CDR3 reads CARGKTGREQFF. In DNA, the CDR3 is TGCGCCAGGGGAAAGACAGGGCGTGAGCAGTTCTTC.

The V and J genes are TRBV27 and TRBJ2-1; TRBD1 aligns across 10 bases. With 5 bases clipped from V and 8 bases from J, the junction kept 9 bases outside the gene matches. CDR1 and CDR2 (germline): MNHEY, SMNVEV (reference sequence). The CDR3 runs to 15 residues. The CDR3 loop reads CASSPGTGDFDEQFF. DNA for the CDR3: TGTGCCAGCAGTCCCGGGACAGGGGATTTCGATGAGCAGTTCTTC.

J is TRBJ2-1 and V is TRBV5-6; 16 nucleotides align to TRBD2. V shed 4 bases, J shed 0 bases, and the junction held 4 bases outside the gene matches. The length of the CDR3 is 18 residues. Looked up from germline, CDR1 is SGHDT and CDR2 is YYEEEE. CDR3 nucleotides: TGTGCCAGCAGCACGGGACTAGCGGGGGGGGTCTCCTACAATGAGCAGTTCTTC. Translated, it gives CASSTGLAGGVSYNEQFF.

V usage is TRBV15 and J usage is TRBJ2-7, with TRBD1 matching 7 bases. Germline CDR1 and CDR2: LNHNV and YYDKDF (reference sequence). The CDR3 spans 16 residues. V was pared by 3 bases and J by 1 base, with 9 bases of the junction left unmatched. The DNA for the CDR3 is TGTGCCACCAGCAGGACCCGGGACAGAAGTTCCTACGAGCAGTACTTC. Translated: CATSRTRDRSSYEQYF.

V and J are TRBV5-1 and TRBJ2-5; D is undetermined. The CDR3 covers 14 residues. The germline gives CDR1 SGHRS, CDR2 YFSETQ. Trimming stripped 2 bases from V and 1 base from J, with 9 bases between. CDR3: CASSFTAGQETQYF. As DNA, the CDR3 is TGCGCCAGCAGCTTTACGGCAGGCCAAGAGACCCAGTACTTC.

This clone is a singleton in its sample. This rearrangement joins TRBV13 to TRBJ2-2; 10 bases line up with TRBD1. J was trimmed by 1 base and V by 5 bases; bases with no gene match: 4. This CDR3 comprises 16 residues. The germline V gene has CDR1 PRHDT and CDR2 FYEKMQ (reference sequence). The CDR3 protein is CASSPGTGVNTGELFF. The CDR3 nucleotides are TGTGCCAGCAGCCCTGGGACAGGGGTGAACACCGGGGAGCTGTTTTTT.

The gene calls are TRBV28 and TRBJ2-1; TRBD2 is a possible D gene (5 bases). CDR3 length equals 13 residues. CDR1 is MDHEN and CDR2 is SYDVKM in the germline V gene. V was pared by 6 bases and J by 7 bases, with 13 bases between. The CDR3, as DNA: TGTGCCAGCAGGCCGCTCACTAGGAATGAGCAGTTCTTC. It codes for CASRPLTRNEQFF.

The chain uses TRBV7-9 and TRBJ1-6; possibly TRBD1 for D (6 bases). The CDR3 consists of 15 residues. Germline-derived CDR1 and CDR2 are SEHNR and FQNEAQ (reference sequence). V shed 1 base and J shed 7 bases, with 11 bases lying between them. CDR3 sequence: CASSLGHRENSPLHF. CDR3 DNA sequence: TGTGCCAGCAGCTTAGGGCACAGGGAGAATTCACCCCTCCACTTT.

The CDR3 nucleotides are TGTGCCACCAGCCGGGACAGGGAGGGGGGTAATGAAAAACTGTTTTTT. It is translated as CATSRDREGGNEKLFF. The chain is built from TRBV15 and TRBJ1-4, with 9 positions matching TRBD1. CDR1 LNHNV and CDR2 YYDKDF come from the germline V gene (reference sequence). J was trimmed by 4 bases and V by 5 bases; bases with no gene match: 8. CDR3 length: 16 amino acids.

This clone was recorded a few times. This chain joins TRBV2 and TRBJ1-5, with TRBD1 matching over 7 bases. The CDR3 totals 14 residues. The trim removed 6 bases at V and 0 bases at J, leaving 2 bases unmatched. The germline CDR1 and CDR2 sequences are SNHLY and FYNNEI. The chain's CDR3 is CASRAGGSNQPQHF. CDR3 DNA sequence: TGTGCCAGCAGGGCAGGGGGTAGCAATCAGCCCCAGCATTTT.

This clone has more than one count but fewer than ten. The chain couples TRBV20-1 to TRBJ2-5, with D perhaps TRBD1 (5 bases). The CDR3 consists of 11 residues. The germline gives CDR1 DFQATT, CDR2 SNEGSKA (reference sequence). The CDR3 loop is CSGQGPQTQYF. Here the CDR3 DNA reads TGCAGCGGGCAGGGCCCCCAGACCCAGTACTTC.

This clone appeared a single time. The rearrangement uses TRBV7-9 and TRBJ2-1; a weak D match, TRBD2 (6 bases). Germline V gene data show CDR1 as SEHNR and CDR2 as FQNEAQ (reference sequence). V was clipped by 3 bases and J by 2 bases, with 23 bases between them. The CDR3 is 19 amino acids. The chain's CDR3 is CASSFRWEGLADPYNEQFF. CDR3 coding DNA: TGTGCCAGCAGCTTTAGGTGGGAAGGGTTAGCGGACCCCTACAATGAGCAGTTCTTC.

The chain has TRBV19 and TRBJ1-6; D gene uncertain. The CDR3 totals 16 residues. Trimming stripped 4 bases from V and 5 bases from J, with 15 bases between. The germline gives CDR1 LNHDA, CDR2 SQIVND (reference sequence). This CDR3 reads CASSTQVGLNNSPLHF. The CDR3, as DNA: TGTGCCAGTAGTACCCAGGTTGGATTAAATAATTCACCCCTCCACTTT.

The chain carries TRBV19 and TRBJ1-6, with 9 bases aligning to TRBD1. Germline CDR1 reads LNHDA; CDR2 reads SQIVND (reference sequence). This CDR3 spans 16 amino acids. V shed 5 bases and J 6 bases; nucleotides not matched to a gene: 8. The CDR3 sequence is CASSGRTGASNSPLHF. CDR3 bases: TGTGCCAGTAGTGGGCGGACAGGGGCCTCTAATTCACCCCTCCACTTT. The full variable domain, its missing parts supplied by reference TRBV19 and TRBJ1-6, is DGGITQSPKYLFRKEGQNVTLSCEQNLNHDAMYWYRQDPGQGLRLIYYSQIVNDFQKGDIAEGYSVSREKKESFPLTVTSAQKNPTAFYLCASSGRTGASNSPLHFGNGTRLTVT.

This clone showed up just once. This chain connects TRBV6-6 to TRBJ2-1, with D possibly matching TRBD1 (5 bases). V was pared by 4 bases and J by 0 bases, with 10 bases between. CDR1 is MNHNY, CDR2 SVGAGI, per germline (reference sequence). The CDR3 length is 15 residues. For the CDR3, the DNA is TGTGCCAGCAGTTCCGAGGACAACTCCTACAATGAGCAGTTCTTC. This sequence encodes CASSSEDNSYNEQFF.

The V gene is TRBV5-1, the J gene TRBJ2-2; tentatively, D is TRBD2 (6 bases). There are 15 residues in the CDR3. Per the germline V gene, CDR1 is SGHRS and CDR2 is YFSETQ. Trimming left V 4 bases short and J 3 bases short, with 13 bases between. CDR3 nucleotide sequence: TGCGCCAGCAGCGGAGGGAGCATGGACACCGGGGAGCTGTTTTTT. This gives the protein CASSGGSMDTGELFF.

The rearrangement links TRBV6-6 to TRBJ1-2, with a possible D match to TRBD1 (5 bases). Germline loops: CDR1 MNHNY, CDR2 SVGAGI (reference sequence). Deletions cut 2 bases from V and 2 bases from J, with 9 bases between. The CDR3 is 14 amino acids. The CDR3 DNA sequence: TGTGCCAGCAGTTACACAGGCCGCAACTATGGCTACACCTTC. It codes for CASSYTGRNYGYTF.

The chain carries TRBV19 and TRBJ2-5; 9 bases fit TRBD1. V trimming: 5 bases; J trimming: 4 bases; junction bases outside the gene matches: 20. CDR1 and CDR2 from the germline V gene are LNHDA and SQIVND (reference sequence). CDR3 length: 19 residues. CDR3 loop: CASSRFLLSRDRDGETQYF. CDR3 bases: TGTGCCAGTAGTCGCTTTCTCTTGTCCCGGGACAGGGACGGAGAGACCCAGTACTTC.

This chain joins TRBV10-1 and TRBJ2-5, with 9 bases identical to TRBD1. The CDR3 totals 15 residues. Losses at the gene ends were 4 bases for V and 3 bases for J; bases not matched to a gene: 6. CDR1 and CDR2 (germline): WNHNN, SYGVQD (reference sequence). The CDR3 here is CASSGRDRVKETQYF. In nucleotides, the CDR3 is TGCGCCAGCAGTGGAAGGGACAGGGTGAAAGAGACCCAGTACTTC.

Here the CDR3 DNA reads TGTGCCAGCAGTGAAACGGGACTAGCGAGCTACAATGAGCAGTTCTTC. It codes for CASSETGLASYNEQFF. The genes are TRBV25-1 and TRBJ2-1; the match to TRBD2 covers 10 bases. This CDR3 has 16 residues. Germline values: CDR1 MGHDK, CDR2 SYGVNS. Losses at the gene ends were 2 bases for V and 3 bases for J; bases not matched to a gene: 4.